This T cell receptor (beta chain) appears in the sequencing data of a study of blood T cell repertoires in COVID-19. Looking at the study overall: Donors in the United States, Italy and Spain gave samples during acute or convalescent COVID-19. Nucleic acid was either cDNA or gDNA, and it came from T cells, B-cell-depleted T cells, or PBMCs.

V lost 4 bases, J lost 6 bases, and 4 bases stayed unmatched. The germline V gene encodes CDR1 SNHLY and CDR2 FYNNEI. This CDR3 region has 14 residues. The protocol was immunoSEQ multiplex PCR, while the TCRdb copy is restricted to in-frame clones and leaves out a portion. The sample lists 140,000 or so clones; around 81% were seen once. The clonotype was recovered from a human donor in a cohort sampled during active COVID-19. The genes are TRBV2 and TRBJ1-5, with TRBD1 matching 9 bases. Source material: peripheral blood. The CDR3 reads CASSGQGVGQPQHF. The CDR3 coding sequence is TGTGCCAGCAGTGGACAGGGGGTGGGTCAGCCCCAGCATTTT.